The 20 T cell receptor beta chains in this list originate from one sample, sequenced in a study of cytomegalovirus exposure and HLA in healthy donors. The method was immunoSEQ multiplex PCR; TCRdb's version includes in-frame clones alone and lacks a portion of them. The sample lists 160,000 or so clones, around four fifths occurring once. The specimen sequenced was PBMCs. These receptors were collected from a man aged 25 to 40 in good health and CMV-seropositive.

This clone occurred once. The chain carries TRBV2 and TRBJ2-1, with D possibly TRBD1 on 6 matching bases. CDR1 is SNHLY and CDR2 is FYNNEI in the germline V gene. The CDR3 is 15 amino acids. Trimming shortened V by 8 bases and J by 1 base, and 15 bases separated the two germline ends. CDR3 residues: CASRPQGLSYNEQFF. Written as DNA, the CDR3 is TGTGCCAGCCGTCCCCAGGGGCTATCCTACAATGAGCAGTTCTTC.

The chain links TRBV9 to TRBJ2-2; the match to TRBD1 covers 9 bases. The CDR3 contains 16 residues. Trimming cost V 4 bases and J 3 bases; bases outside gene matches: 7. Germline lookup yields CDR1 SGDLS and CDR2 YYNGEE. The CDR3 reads CASSPPGTGYTGELFF. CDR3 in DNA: TGTGCCAGCAGCCCTCCCGGGACAGGGTACACCGGGGAGCTGTTTTTT.

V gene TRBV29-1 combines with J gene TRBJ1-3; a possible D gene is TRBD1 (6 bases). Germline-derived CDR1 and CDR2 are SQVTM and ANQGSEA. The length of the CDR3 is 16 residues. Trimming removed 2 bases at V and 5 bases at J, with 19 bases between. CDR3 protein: CSVERPSQGSRNTIYF. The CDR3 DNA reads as TGCAGCGTTGAAAGGCCTAGCCAGGGGTCTCGAAACACCATATATTTT. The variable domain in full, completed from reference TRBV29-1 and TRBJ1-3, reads SAVISQKPSRDICQRGTSLTIQCQVDSQVTMMFWYRQQPGQSLTLIATANQGSEATYESGFVIDKFPISRPNLTFSTLTVSNMSPEDSSIYLCSVERPSQGSRNTIYFGEGSWLTVV.

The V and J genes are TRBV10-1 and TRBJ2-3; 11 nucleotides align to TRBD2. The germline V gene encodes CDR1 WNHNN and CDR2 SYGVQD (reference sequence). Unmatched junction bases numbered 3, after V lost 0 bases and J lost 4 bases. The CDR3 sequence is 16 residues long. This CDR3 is CASSESSGGASDTQYF. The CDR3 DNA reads TGCGCCAGCAGTGAGTCTAGCGGGGGGGCCTCAGATACGCAGTATTTT.

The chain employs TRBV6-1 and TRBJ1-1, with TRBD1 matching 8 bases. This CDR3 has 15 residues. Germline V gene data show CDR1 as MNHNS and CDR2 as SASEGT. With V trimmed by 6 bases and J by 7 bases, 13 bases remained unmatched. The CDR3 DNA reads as TGTGCCAGCAGGGACCCGGACAGGGAGAGGGGTGAAGCTTTCTTT. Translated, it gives CASRDPDRERGEAFF.

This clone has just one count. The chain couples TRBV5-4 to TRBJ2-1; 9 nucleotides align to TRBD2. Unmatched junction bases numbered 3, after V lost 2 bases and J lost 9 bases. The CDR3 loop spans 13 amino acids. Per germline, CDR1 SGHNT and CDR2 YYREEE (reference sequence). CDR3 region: CASSFSGGGEQFF. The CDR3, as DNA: TGTGCCAGCAGCTTTAGCGGGGGAGGTGAGCAGTTCTTC.

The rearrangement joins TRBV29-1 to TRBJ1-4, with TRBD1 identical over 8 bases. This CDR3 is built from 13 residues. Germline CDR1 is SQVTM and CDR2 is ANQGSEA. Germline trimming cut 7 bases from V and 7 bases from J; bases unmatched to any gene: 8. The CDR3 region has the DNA TGCAGCGCGACAGGGGAAGATGGTGAAAAACTGTTTTTT. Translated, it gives CSATGEDGEKLFF.

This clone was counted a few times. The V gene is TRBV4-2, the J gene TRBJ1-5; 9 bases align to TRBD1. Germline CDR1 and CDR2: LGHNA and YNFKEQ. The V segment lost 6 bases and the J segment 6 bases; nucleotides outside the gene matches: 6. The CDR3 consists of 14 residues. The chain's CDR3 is CASSQQGAGQPQHF. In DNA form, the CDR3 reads TGTGCCAGCAGTCAACAGGGGGCGGGTCAGCCCCAGCATTTT.

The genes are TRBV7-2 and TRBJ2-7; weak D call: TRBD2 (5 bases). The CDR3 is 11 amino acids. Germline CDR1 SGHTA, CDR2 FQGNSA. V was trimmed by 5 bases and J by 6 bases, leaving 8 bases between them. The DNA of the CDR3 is TGTGCCAGCAGCCCTGCGGGCGAGCAGTACTTC. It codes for CASSPAGEQYF.

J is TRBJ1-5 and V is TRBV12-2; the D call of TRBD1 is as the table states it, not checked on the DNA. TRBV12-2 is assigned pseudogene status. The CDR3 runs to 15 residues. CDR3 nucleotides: TGTGCAAGTCGCTTATTTCAGGGAAGCAATCAGCCCCAGCATTTT. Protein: CASRLFQGSNQPQHF.

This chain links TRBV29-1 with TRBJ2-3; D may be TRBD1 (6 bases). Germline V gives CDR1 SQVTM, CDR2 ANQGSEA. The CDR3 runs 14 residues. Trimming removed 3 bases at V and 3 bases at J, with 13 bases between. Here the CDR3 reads CSVDGGQLTDTQYF. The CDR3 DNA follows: TGCAGCGTTGACGGAGGACAGCTGACAGATACGCAGTATTTT.

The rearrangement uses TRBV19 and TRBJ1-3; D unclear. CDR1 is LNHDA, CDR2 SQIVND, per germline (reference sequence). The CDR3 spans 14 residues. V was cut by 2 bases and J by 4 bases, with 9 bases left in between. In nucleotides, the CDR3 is TGTGCCAGTAGTATAACGGGTTTCGGAAACACCATATATTTT. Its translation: CASSITGFGNTIYF.

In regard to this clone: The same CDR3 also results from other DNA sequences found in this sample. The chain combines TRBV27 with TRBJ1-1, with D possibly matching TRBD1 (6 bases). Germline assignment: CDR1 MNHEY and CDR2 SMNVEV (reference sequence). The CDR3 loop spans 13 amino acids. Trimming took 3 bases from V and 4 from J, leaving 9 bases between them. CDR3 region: CASSLRGGTEAFF. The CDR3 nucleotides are TGTGCCAGCAGTTTGAGGGGGGGCACTGAAGCTTTCTTT.

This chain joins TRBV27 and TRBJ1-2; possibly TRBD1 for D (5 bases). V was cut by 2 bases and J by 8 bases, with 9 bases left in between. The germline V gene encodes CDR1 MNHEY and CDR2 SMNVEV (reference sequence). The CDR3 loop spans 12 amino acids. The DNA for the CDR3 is TGTGCCAGCAGTTTAGAAGGGGTCGGCTACACCTTC. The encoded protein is CASSLEGVGYTF.

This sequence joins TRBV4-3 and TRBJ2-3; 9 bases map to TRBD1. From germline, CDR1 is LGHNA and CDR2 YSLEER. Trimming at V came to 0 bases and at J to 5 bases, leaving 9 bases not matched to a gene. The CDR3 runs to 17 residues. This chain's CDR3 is CASSQDSAGTGKDTQYF. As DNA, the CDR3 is TGCGCCAGCAGCCAAGATTCAGCCGGGACAGGGAAAGATACGCAGTATTTT.

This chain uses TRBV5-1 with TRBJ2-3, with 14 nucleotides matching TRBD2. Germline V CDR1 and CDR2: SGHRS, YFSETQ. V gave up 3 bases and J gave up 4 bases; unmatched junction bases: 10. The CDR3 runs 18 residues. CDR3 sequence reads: CASSWGLAGVPGPDTQYF. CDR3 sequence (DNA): TGCGCCAGCAGCTGGGGACTAGCGGGGGTCCCGGGGCCAGATACGCAGTATTTT.

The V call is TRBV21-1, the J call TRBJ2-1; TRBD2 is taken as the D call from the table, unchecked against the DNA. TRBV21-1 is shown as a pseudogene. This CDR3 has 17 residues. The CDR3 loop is CASSKAAGGSNYNEQFF. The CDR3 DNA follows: TGTGCCAGCAGCAAAGCAGCGGGGGGGTCGAACTACAATGAGCAGTTCTTC.

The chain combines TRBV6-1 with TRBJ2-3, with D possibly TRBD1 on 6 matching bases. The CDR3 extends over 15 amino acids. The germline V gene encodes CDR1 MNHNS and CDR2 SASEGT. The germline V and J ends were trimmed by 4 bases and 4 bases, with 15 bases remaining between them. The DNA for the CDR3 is TGTGCCAGCAGTGCGACAGGTACAGGGTCAGATACGCAGTATTTT. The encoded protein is CASSATGTGSDTQYF.

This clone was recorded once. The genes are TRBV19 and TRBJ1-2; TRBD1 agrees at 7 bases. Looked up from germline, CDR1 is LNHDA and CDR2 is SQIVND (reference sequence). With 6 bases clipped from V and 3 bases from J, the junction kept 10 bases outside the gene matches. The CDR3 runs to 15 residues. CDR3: CASRVTGAEYYGYTF. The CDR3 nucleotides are TGTGCCAGTAGAGTTACAGGGGCGGAGTACTATGGCTACACCTTC.

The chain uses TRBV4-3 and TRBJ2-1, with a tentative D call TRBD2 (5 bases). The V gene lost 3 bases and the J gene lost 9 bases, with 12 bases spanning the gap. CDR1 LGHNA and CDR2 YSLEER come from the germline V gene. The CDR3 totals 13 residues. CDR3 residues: CASSQGAWGEQFF. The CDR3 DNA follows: TGCGCCAGCAGCCAGGGAGCGTGGGGTGAGCAGTTCTTC.